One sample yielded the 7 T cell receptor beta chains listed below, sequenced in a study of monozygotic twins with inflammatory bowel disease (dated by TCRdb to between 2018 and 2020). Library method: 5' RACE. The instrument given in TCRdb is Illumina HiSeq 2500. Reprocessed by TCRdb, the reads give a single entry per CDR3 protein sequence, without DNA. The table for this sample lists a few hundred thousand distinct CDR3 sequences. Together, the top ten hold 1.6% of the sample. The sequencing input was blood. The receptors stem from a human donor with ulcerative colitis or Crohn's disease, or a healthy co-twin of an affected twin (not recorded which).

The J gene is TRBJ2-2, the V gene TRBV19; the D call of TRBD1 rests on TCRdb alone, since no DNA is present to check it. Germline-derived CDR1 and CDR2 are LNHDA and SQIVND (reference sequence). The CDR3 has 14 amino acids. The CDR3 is CASSVDSDTGELFF.

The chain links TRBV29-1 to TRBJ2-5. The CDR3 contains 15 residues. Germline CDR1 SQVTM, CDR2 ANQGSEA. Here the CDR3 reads CSVEEKPRYQETQYF.

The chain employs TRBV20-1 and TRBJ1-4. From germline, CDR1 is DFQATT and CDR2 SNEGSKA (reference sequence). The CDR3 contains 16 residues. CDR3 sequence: CSAGTLRPATNEKLFF.

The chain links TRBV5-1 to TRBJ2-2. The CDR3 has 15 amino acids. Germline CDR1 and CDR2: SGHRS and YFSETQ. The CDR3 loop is CASSLGGANTGELFF. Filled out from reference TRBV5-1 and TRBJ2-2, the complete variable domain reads KAGVTQTPRYLIKTRGQQVTLSCSPISGHRSVSWYQQTPGQGLQFLFEYFSETQRNKGNFPGRFSGRQFSNSRSEMNVSTLELGDSALYLCASSLGGANTGELFFGEGSRLTVL.

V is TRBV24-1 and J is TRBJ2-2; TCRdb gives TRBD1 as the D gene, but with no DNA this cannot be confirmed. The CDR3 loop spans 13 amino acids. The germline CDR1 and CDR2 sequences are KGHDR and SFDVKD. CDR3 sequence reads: CATSEGGTGELFF.

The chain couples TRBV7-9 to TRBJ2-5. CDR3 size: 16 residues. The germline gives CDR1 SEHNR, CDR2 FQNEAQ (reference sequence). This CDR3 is CASSPRESLYQETQYF.

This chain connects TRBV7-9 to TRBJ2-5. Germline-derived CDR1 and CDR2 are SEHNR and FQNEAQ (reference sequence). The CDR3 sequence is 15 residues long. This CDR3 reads CASSLALGGQETQYF.